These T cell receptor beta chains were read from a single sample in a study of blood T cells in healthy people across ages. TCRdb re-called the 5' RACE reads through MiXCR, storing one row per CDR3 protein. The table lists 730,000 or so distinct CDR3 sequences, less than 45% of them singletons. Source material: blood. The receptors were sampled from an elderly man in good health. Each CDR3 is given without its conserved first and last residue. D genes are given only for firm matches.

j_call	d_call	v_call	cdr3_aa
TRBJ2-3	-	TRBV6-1	ASSWFTDTQY
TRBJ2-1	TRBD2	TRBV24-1	ATSDLPTSAYNEQF
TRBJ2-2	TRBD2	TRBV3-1	ASNAVGGPGELF
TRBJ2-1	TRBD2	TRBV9	ASSVGVVPSGNHNEQF
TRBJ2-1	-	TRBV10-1	ASAEAGYNEQF
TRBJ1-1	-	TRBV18	ASSSKEVRMNTEAF
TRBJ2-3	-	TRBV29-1	SVEVRTPSTDTQY
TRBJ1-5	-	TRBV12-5	ASGLRLGQDPNSNQPQH
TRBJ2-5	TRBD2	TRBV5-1	ASSWGKTSGRALGETQY
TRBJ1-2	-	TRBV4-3	ASSQGLNRDTYGYT
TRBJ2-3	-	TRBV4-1	ASSPTGSGIRADTQY
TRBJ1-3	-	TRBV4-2	ASSQDTTSGNTIY
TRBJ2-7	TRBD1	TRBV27	ASARSGTVSYEQY
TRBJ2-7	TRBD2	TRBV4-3	ASSQELLAGGVASYNEQY
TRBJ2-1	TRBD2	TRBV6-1	ASTVAGGLKEQF
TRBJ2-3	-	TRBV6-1	ASRSPGLYTDTQY
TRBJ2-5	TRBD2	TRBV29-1	SVEEGGAILGETQY